This T cell receptor (beta chain) was retrieved from a study of T cell repertoires in cytomegalovirus infection. In its sample, this clonotype was seen many times. TCRdb used MiXCR to reprocess the reads, holding one entry per CDR3 protein. The table includes fewer than 200,000 distinct CDR3 sequences, roughly 20% detected once. This CDR3 is 15 amino acids long. Germline V gives CDR1 MNHNS, CDR2 SASEGT. Trimming stripped 3 bases from V and 5 bases from J, with 14 bases between. This receptor was identified in a human donor in good health (CMV status not recorded). Some clones in this sample may be carry-over from other donors' samples. The genes are TRBV6-1 and TRBJ1-5; perhaps TRBD1 as D (6 bases). Sequencing input: PBMCs. The CDR3: CASSDSGGEYQPQHF. In DNA, the CDR3 is TGTGCCAGCAGTGATAGTGGGGGCGAATATCAGCCCCAGCATTTT.